This T cell receptor (beta chain) stems from a study of technical replicates of blood from a few donors (dated by TCRdb to between 2016 and 2019). The library was built by means of the immunoSEQ multiplex PCR assay. TCRdb obtained this table from immuneACCESS and retained in-frame rearrangements with V and J assigned. These tables miss some clones; where compared with another copy, unresolved V genes account for less than half of the shortfall, and the remainder is unexplained. The sample yields roughly 60,000 clones; around 96% were counted once. Clones ranked in the top ten supply 2.5% to 3.5% of the sample. This clone has just one count. Its target antigen remains unknown. Base qualities are not recorded, but no much larger clone differs from it by a single base. The germline V gene (reference sequence) gives CDR1 as LNHDA and CDR2 as SQIVND. From its cysteine to its phenylalanine, the CDR3 spans 15 amino acids. Here the CDR3 DNA is all that survives: 45 bases in frame from base 1. The junction carries 16 bases between V and J, which are trimmed by 4 bases and 9 bases respectively.

The sequence came from a human donor in good health. Some clones in this sample may be carry-over from other donors' samples. This chain joins TRBV19 to TRBJ1-6, with no reliable assignment of the D segment. Specimen: PBMCs. The CDR3 region reads CASSKIGEAGSPLHF. The bases are TGTGCCAGTAGTAAAATAGGAGAGGCTGGTTCACCCCTCCACTTT.